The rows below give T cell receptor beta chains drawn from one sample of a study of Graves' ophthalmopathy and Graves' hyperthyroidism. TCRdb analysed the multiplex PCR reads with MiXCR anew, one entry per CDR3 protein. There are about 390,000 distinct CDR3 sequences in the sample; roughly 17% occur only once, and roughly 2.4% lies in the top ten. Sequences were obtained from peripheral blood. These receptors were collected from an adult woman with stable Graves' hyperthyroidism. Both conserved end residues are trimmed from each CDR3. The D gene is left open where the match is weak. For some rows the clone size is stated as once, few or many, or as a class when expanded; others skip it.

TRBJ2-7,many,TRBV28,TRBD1,ASPPGQGSDYEQY
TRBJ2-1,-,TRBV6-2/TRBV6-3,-,ASSSGGAGRDYNEQF
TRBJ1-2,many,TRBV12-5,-,ASGLVTGVHYGYT
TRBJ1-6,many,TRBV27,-,ASRGEYNSPLH
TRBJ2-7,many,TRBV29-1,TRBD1,SVETGDEQY
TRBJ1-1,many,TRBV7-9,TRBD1,ASSQVTGSAEAF
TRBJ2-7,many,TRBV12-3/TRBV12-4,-,ASSLPNSYEQY
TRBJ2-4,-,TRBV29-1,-,SVRIGLSNIQY
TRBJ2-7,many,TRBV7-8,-,ASSLKRDGTLYEQY
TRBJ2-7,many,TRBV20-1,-,SARDLLRSYEQY
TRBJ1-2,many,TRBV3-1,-,ASSQASGSSGYT
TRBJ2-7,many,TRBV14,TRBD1,ASSQEKGAHPLGYEQY
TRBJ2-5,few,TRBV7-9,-,ASSNNDRPGGTQY
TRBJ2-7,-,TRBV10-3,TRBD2,AISEYDGRDYEQY
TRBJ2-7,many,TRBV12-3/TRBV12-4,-,ASSRQAYEQY
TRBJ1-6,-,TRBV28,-,ASTRTAIYSPLH
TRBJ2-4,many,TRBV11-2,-,ASSLESLTSLAKNIQY
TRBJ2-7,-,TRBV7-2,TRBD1,ASSLGGTGAYEQY
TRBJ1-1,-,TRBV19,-,ASSLLAEAF
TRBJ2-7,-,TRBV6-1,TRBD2,ASSTSGDYEQY
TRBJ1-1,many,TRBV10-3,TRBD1,ATRTGDTEAF
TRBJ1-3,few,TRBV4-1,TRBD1,ASRLTGTAQNTIY
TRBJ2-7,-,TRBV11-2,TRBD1,ASSLTPGQGREQY
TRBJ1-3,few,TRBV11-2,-,ASSSLRTDSSGNTIY
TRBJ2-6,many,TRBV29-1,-,SVGTQSGANVLT
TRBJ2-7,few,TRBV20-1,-,SAGRGATYEQY
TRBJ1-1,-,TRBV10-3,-,AISEFSAGTGAF
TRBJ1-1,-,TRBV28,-,ASSGAGTTNTEAF
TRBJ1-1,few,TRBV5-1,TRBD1,ASSLARQGAGTEAF
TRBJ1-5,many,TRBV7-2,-,ASSPHGQPQH
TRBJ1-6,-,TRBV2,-,ASVSPFAGRASPLH
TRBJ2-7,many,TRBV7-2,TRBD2,ASSLAAPSGRYEQY
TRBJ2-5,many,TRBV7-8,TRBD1,ASSLGAGGFLQETQY
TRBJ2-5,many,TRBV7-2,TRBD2,ASSPRLAGGPRQETQY
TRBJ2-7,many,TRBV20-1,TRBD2,SAMWDYLGDEQY
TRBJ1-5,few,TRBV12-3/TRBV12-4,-,ASSLILFATTTTSSNQPQH
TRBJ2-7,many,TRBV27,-,ASSLNYGMVYEQY
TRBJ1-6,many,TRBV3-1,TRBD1,ASSQQGAESPLH
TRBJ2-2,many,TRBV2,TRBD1,ASRYRGSNTGELF
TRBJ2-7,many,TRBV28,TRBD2,ASSLSGRAGEQY